Listed below are T cell receptor beta chains from one sample, sequenced in a study of glioma-infiltrating T cells after dendritic cell vaccination. Method: immunoSEQ multiplex PCR; TCRdb's copy keeps in-frame clones and lacks some. Of 72,000 or so clones in the sample, 80% to 90% were seen once. The sequencing here drew on blood, taken after dendritic cell vaccination. These receptors originate from a human donor with glioblastoma. Both conserved end residues are part of each CDR3. The D gene is left open where the match is weak. The listing skips clone size in some rows; elsewhere it reads once, few, many or a size class.

>TRBJ2-7|TRBV27|-|-
CASSLTGGLTYEQYF
TGTGCCAGCAGTTTGACGGGGGGCCTGACCTACGAGCAGTACTTC
>TRBJ2-3|TRBV6-4|once|-
CASSDFQGNTDTQYF
TGTGCCAGCAGTGACTTCCAGGGAAACACAGATACGCAGTATTTT
>TRBJ1-1|TRBV25-1|-|TRBD1
CASSGGQSNTEAFF
TGTGCCAGCAGTGGGGGACAGTCGAACACTGAAGCTTTCTTT
>TRBJ2-3|TRBV10-1|-|-
CATGTASTDTQYF
TGCGCCACGGGGACTGCTAGCACAGATACGCAGTATTTT
>TRBJ2-5|TRBV11-3|-|-
CASSPSTGGTQYF
TGTGCCAGCAGCCCATCGACCGGGGGGACCCAGTACTTC
>TRBJ2-7|TRBV29-1|-|-
CSVRLVGARAHEQYF
TGCAGCGTGAGGCTGGTAGGGGCTCGGGCCCACGAGCAGTACTTC
>TRBJ1-1|TRBV14|-|-
CASSQTGFGTEAFF
TGTGCCAGCAGCCAAACGGGGTTTGGCACTGAAGCTTTCTTT
>TRBJ1-1|TRBV28|-|-
CASRPPGASNTEAFF
TGTGCCAGCAGACCTCCAGGGGCCAGTAACACTGAAGCTTTCTTT
>TRBJ2-5|TRBV7-6|-|TRBD2
CASSPLGAGGRETQYF
TGTGCCAGCAGCCCCCTCGGTGCGGGAGGGCGGGAGACCCAGTACTTC
>TRBJ1-2|TRBV4-1|once|TRBD1
CASSQIGGGRYGYTF
TGCGCCAGCAGCCAAATTGGAGGGGGCCGGTATGGCTACACCTTC
>TRBJ1-5|TRBV5-6|-|-
CASSWGGGQPQHF
TGTGCCAGCAGCTGGGGAGGGGGGCAGCCCCAGCATTTT
>TRBJ1-5|TRBV5-8|-|-
CASSKFSGTLERPQHF
TGTGCCAGCAGTAAATTCTCCGGGACTCTGGAACGGCCCCAGCATTTT
>TRBJ2-5|TRBV28|-|-
CASSLGGRTQYF
TGTGCCAGCAGTTTGGGTGGGCGGACCCAGTACTTC
>TRBJ1-1|TRBV7-2|-|TRBD1
CASSWGTGSTEAFF
TGTGCCAGCAGCTGGGGGACAGGGAGCACTGAAGCTTTCTTT
>TRBJ2-7|TRBV11-3|-|-
CASSLDPTGEQYF
TGTGCCAGCAGCTTAGATCCCACCGGGGAGCAGTACTTC
>TRBJ2-1|TRBV11-2|-|-
CASSWGSPYSSYNEQFF
TGTGCCAGCAGCTGGGGCTCCCCTTACTCATCCTACAATGAGCAGTTCTTC
>TRBJ2-3|TRBV5-6|-|TRBD2
CASSSVYGTRGGDTQYF
TGTGCCAGCAGCTCGGTATACGGGACTAGAGGAGGAGATACGCAGTATTTT
>TRBJ2-1|TRBV10-3|-|-
CAISTGNEQFF
TGTGCCATCAGCACTGGCAATGAGCAGTTCTTC
>TRBJ1-5|TRBV5-1|-|-
CASSLGGGQGNQPQHF
TGCGCCAGCAGCCTCGGGGGGGGGCAGGGCAATCAGCCCCAGCATTTT
>TRBJ1-2|TRBV4-2|-|-
CASSQEAVSLGANYGYTF
TGTGCCAGCAGCCAAGAGGCCGTATCTTTAGGAGCTAACTATGGCTACACCTTC
>TRBJ1-1|TRBV23-1|-|-
CASRLILGGEAFF
TGCGCCAGCAGACTTATATTAGGAGGTGAAGCTTTCTTT
>TRBJ1-1|TRBV29-1|-|-
CSVERFGGRGGTEAFF
TGCAGCGTTGAAAGGTTCGGGGGGCGCGGAGGGACTGAAGCTTTCTTT
>TRBJ2-5|TRBV19|once|TRBD2
CASSMREQETQYF
TGTGCCAGTAGTATGCGGGAGCAAGAGACCCAGTACTTC
>TRBJ2-7|TRBV5-8|-|-
CASSLDRYYEQYF
TGTGCCAGCAGCCTGGACAGATACTACGAGCAGTACTTC
>TRBJ2-5|TRBV5-6|-|TRBD1
CASSWDRGETQYF
TGTGCCAGCAGCTGGGACAGGGGAGAGACCCAGTACTTC
>TRBJ1-2|TRBV7-9|-|TRBD1
CASSPGVRGRNYGYTF
TGTGCCAGCAGCCCCGGGGTGAGGGGGCGGAACTATGGCTACACCTTC
>TRBJ1-5|TRBV19|-|-
CASSLGFNQPQHF
TGTGCCAGTAGTTTGGGCTTTAATCAGCCCCAGCATTTT
>TRBJ2-3|TRBV5-1|-|TRBD1
CASSQEDRVGDTQYF
TGCGCCAGCAGCCAGGAGGACAGGGTTGGAGATACGCAGTATTTT
>TRBJ1-4|TRBV2|-|TRBD1
CASSGGRGRSGYEKLFF
TGTGCCAGCAGCGGGGGCAGGGGGCGCTCTGGGTATGAAAAACTGTTTTTT
>TRBJ2-7|TRBV18|-|-
CASSTIAREQYF
TGTGCCAGCTCAACAATAGCAAGGGAGCAGTACTTC
>TRBJ2-4|TRBV6-1|-|-
CASNALAKNIQYF
TGTGCCTCGAATGCGTTAGCCAAAAACATTCAGTACTTC